The sequence of this TCR beta chain was determined in a study of blood T cell repertoires in COVID-19. With regard to this clone: The same CDR3 arises from other DNA sequences in this sample as well.

From germline, CDR1 is SGHRS and CDR2 YFSETQ. This CDR3 region has 14 residues. With V trimmed by 3 bases and J by 3 bases, 2 bases remained unmatched. Authors' data handling: Reference gene primers were amplified, and this amplification served to estimate nucleated cell counts. The method was immunoSEQ multiplex PCR; TCRdb's version includes in-frame clones alone and lacks a portion of them. V and J calls and clone size are those listed in that table; D and trimming were worked out from the DNA. Among a few hundred thousand clones, roughly 80% were seen once, and the ten largest hold around 3.7%. The chain employs TRBV5-1 and TRBJ2-1, with 8 bases aligning to TRBD1. The sample consisted of PBMCs or T cells enriched from blood (not recorded which). The sequence derives from a man between 50 and 59 years old who had recovered from COVID-19. The CDR3 region has the DNA TGCGCCAGCAGCTACGGACAGGGCTACAATGAGCAGTTCTTC. Residues: CASSYGQGYNEQFF.